The present T cell receptor beta chain was sequenced within a study of radiation and T cells in renal cell carcinoma. The germline gives CDR1 MNHNS, CDR2 SASEGT. Trimming took off 5 bases at V and 6 bases at J, with 14 bases between the two ends. The CDR3 totals 14 residues. As to time point: baseline pretreatment blood. Treatment: 15 Gy SBRT to primary tumor, nephrectomy 4 weeks later. Blood was sampled at baseline, 2 weeks and 4 weeks after SBRT. Some clones are missing from TCRdb's copy, which holds only in-frame ones; the method was immunoSEQ multiplex PCR. The sample includes some 100,000 clones, 82% of them seen just once. About this clone: Its matching antigen is unknown.

Points from the study as a whole: Baseline intratumoral clonotype presence is unknown without pretreatment biopsies. From baseline, blood top tumor clonotypes peaked at 2 weeks post-radiation.

The sequenced sample was blood, obtained from a patient whose treatment included radiotherapy and nephrectomy. The chain is built from TRBV6-1 and TRBJ2-1, with D perhaps matching TRBD1 (6 bases). The origin of this receptor is a man between 60 and 70 years old with renal cell carcinoma. CDR3: CASSSVAGVNEQFF. The CDR3 nucleotides read TGTGCCAGCAGTTCCGTGGCAGGGGTCAATGAGCAGTTCTTC.